Listed here is a single T cell receptor (beta chain). PCR involved 60 Vbeta and 13 Jbeta primers. In the authors' methods: Counted up in a later analysis, unique TCR beta chains came to approximately 77 million, with some 11 million shared. Some clones are missing from TCRdb's copy, which holds only in-frame ones; the method was immunoSEQ multiplex PCR. V, J and clone size are taken as reported in that table, and D and trimming were inferred from the DNA itself. The sample carries 200,000 or so clones, 75% to 90% recorded once. This entry belongs to a study of cytomegalovirus exposure and HLA in healthy donors. Germline CDR1 is SNHLY and CDR2 is FYNNEI. Trimming removed 10 bases at V and 3 bases at J, with 18 bases between. The CDR3 is 15 amino acids.

The sequence was collected from a woman aged 45-65 years in good health and CMV-seropositive. The rearrangement uses TRBV2 and TRBJ2-2, with D possibly being TRBD2 (6 bases). Input material: PBMCs. The CDR3 sequence: CAIGGGERDTGELFF. DNA for the CDR3: TGTGCCATCGGAGGAGGGGAACGTGACACCGGGGAGCTGTTTTTT.